These T cell receptor beta chains were read from a single sample in a study of T cell clonotyping in hematopoietic cell transplantation. Clones were sequenced by immunoSEQ multiplex PCR, and TCRdb holds only the in-frame ones, with some missing. Of some 76,000 clones listed, 95% to 97% are singletons. The sample was peripheral blood mononuclear cells, taken before stem cell transplant. The source is a woman aged 45-59 years with acute myeloid leukemia. Some clones in this sample may be carry-over from other donors' samples. CDR3s include the opening cysteine and the closing phenylalanine or tryptophan.

v_call cdr3_aa
TRBV7-2 CASSSYGGGSYEQYF
TRBV28 CASTLWGVRADGYTF
TRBV27 CASSLYKRSTSTDTQYF
TRBV7-2 CASSLGRGGNQPQHF
TRBV6-1 CASSDRDRGRGNTIYF
TRBV30 CAWKDRGYEQYF
TRBV4-1 CASSQETGGSGSQPQHF
TRBV2 CASSAGEDYGYTF
TRBV19 CASSIDYGQGSPQPQHF
TRBV28 CASSIGLAGTSYNEQFF
TRBV9 CASSPQGGEQFF
TRBV7-2 CASRGRENSPLHF
TRBV6-5 CASSYRDSYEQYF
TRBV12-5 CASGLGGQPNQPQHF
TRBV29-1 CSVGKTTLTF
TRBV25-1 CASSLTRSAANSGNTIYF
TRBV29-1 CSVEAGTGGYEQYF
TRBV28 CASSLRGGTGEQYF
TRBV5-1 CATSTGGRVYEQYF
TRBV5-1 CASSQEAGNEKLFF
TRBV27 CASSLAGQGAYEQYF
TRBV7-2 CASRREFDNSPLHF
TRBV5-5 CASSQRGDGELFF
TRBV11-3 CASSSGQGANYEQYF
TRBV19 CASRKRESNTGELFF
TRBV5-4 CASSLGAFGNYGYTF
TRBV11-2 CASKAGGNYSPLHF
TRBV25-1 CASSEQATDTQYF
TRBV27 CASSSRDRPITGYTF
TRBV19 CASSIPGMIPEAFF
TRBV5-6 CASSYYRTSSAYEQYF
TRBV28 CASRMDSPGELFF
TRBV5-1 CASSSLGTQYF
TRBV19 CACRVGETQYF
TRBV7-2 CASSLNQGSTDTQYF
TRBV4-2 CASSQESREVDEQFF
TRBV30 CAWNGLAGQETQYF
TRBV2 CASSANRAEQPQHF
TRBV6-5 CASSYSLGAGELFF
TRBV5-6 CASSFAGTETQYF
TRBV5-1 CASSSGQNIKTYEQYF
TRBV6-1 CASGQTFTEAFF
TRBV5-1 CASSSGGVYEQYF
TRBV5-1 CATQTGDGETQYF
TRBV6-1 CASREDIRRTAYEQYF
TRBV30 CAWSLGRGKTQYF
TRBV2 CASSVRLAGVSYNEQFF
TRBV28 CASRVRGRAWETQYF
TRBV7-9 CASSFAGDDQPQHF
TRBV2 CASSGVEQYF
TRBV4-2 CASSLGLAGSYNEQFF
TRBV6-5 CASSYFTTGSKETQYF
TRBV6-6 CASKAGTSVKNEQFF
TRBV7-2 CASSRRGRGITDTQYF
TRBV19 CASSGNLMETQYF
TRBV7-8 CASTAAGGSEQYF
TRBV11-2 CASSKIAGGPTGELFF
TRBV7-2 CASSSRQGQTQYF
TRBV7-8 CASSAPNYGYTF
TRBV19 CASSRDRMNQPQHF